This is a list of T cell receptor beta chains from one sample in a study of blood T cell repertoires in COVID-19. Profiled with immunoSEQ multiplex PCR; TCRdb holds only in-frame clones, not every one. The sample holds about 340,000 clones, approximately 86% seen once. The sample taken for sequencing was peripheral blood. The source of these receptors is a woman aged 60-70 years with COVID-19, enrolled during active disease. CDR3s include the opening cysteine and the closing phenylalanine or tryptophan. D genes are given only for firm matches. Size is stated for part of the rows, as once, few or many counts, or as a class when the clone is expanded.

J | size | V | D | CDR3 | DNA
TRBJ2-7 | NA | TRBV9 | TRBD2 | CASSVGALAAYEQYF | TGTGCCAGCAGCGTAGGCGCACTAGCGGCCTACGAGCAGTACTTC
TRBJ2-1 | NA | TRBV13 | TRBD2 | CASSLLERGVTYNEQFF | TGTGCCAGCAGCTTATTAGAACGGGGGGTTACCTACAATGAGCAGTTCTTC
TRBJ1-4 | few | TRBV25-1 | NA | CASSSGTSYEKLFF | TGTGCCAGTTCGTCCGGGACATCTTATGAAAAACTGTTTTTT
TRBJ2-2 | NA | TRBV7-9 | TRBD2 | CASSLNSGGAVNTGELFF | TGTGCCAGCAGCTTGAATAGCGGGGGGGCTGTGAACACCGGGGAGCTGTTTTTT
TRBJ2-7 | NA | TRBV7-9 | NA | CASSPGTSHEQYF | TGTGCCAGCAGCCCCGGGACATCCCACGAGCAGTACTTC
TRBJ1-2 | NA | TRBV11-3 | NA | CASSSRGRRGDYGYTF | TGTGCCAGCAGCTCGAGGGGCAGGCGGGGGGACTATGGCTACACCTTC
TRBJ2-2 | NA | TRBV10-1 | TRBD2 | CASSVAGGNTGELFF | TGCGCCAGCAGTGTTGCGGGGGGAAACACCGGGGAGCTGTTTTTT
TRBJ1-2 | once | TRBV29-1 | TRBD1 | CSVLGTGGHRGYTF | TGCAGCGTCCTCGGGACAGGGGGTCATCGGGGCTACACCTTC
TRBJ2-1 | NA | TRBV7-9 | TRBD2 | CASSLVASGAYNEQFF | TGTGCCAGCAGCTTAGTAGCTAGCGGGGCGTACAATGAGCAGTTCTTC
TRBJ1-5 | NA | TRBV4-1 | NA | CASSSWGGPGHQPQHF | TGCGCCAGCAGCTCCTGGGGGGGTCCGGGGCATCAGCCCCAGCATTTT
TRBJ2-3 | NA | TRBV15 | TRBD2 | CATSRREGALRGGKYF | TGTGCCACCAGCAGAAGAGAAGGGGCTTTGCGGGGGGGCAAATATTTT
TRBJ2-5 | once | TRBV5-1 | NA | CASSFSLRETQYF | TGCGCCAGCAGCTTTTCCCTGCGGGAGACCCAGTACTTC
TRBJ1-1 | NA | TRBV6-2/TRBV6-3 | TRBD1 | CASSRGQGAITEAFF | TGTGCCAGCAGCCGGGGACAGGGGGCGATCACTGAAGCTTTCTTT
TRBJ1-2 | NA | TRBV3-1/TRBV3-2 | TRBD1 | CASSPGQGGYGYTF | TGTGCCAGCAGCCCCGGACAGGGAGGCTATGGCTACACCTTC
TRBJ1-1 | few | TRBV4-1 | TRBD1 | CASSSGQRIVGTEAFF | TGCGCCAGCAGCTCGGGACAGAGGATTGTAGGCACTGAAGCTTTCTTT
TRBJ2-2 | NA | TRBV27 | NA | CASSTEQGWTGELFF | TGTGCCAGCAGCACAGAACAGGGTTGGACCGGGGAGCTGTTTTTT
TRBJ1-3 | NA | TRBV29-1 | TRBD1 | CSVGERQGRIASGNTIYF | TGCAGCGTGGGGGAGAGACAGGGTAGAATCGCGTCTGGAAACACCATATATTTT
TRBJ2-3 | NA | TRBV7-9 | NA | CASSLVIELPYTQYF | TGTGCCAGCAGCCTGGTAATAGAGCTCCCATATACGCAGTATTTT
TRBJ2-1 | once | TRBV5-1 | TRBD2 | CASSPDGRGGYNEQFF | TGCGCCAGCAGCCCGGATGGGCGGGGGGGATACAATGAGCAGTTCTTC
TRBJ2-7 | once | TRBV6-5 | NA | CASSYSSQGNYEQYF | TGTGCCAGCAGTTACTCGTCCCAGGGGAACTACGAGCAGTACTTC
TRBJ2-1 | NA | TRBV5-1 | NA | CASSTRGGAVRNEQFF | TGCGCCAGCAGCACCCGAGGGGGGGCCGTGCGGAATGAGCAGTTCTTC
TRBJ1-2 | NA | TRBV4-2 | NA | CASSQIGQGSSGYGYTF | TGTGCCAGCAGCCAGATCGGGCAGGGCTCTTCTGGGTATGGCTACACCTTC
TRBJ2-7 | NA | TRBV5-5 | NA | CASSSDSSYEQYF | TGTGCCAGCAGCTCGGACAGCTCCTACGAGCAGTACTTC
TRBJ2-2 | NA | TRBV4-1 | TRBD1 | CASSRPTGVEELFF | TGCGCCAGCAGCCGCCCGACAGGGGTTGAGGAGCTGTTTTTT
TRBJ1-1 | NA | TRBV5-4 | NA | CASNPTDREAFF | TGTGCCAGCAACCCAACAGACAGAGAAGCTTTCTTT
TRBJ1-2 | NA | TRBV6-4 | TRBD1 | CASSEGQGVPGYTF | TGTGCCAGCAGTGAAGGACAGGGTGTTCCTGGCTACACCTTC
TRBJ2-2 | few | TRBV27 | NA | CASSHYGELFF | TGTGCCAGCAGTCACTACGGGGAGCTGTTTTTT
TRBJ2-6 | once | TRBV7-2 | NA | CASSFPMSGANVLTF | TGTGCCAGCAGCTTTCCTATGTCTGGGGCCAACGTCCTGACTTTC